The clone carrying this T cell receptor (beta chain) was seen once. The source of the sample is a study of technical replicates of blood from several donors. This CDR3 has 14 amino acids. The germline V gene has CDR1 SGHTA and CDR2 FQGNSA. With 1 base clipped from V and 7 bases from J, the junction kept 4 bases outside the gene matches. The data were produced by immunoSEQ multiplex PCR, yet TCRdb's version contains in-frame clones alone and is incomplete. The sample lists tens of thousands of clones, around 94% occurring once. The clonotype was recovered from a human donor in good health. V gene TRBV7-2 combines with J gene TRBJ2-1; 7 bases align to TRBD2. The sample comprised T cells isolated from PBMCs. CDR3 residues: CASSLGTRGNEQFF. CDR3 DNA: TGTGCCAGCAGCTTAGGGACTAGGGGTAATGAGCAGTTCTTC.